One sample yielded the 3 T cell receptor beta chains listed below, sequenced in a study of shared clonotypes between healthy human individuals. Measured with immunoSEQ multiplex PCR; TCRdb has only the in-frame clones, and not every one. The sample has about 700,000 clones, about 90% seen once. It was CD45RO-negative cells, positively selected for CCR7, that made up naive CD8 cells, with terminally differentiated effector memory CD45RA+ cells excluded. Sequences were obtained from naive CD8+ T cells sorted from blood. Receptors were obtained from a young man in good health.

The J gene is TRBJ2-5, the V gene TRBV27, with D perhaps TRBD2 (6 bases). The germline V gene encodes CDR1 MNHEY and CDR2 SMNVEV (reference sequence). This CDR3 is 15 amino acids long. With 1 base removed from V and 2 bases from J, the gap between germline ends came to 11 bases. The chain's CDR3 is CASSLFASAQETQYF. Here the CDR3 DNA reads TGTGCCAGCAGTTTATTTGCTAGCGCACAAGAGACCCAGTACTTC.

CDR3 in amino acids: CASSQGHISGLRRDEQFF. The CDR3 DNA reads TGTGCCAGCAGCCAAGGGCATATATCGGGACTCAGGCGCGATGAGCAGTTCTTC. V gene TRBV7-3 combines with J gene TRBJ2-1; tentatively, D is TRBD2 (6 bases). The length of the CDR3 is 18 residues. From germline, CDR1 is SGHTA and CDR2 FQGTGA. V lost 5 bases and J 8 bases, leaving 28 bases between the germline ends.

The chain couples TRBV5-6 to TRBJ2-5, with D hard to call. The V gene's germline CDR1 is SGHDT and CDR2 YYEEEE. Trimming shortened V by 4 bases and J by 5 bases, and 15 bases separated the two germline ends. CDR3 length equals 14 residues. The CDR3 DNA sequence: TGTGCCAGCAGCGTAGAGCCCCAAAGTGAGACCCAGTACTTC. As protein: CASSVEPQSETQYF.